The next 9 T cell receptor beta chains were all read from a single sample in a study of shared clonotypes between healthy human individuals. Profiled with immunoSEQ multiplex PCR; TCRdb holds only in-frame clones, not every one. The sample has approximately 2.3 million clones; just over 90% are singletons. The sample comprised naive CD4+ T cells from PBMCs. Subset denoted: CD45RA+ positively selected. The source is a young man in good health. Some clones in this sample may be carry-over from other donors' samples.

This chain uses TRBV14 with TRBJ2-7; D not certain. Trimming removed 4 bases from V and 2 bases from J, with 12 bases in between. The CDR3 contains 14 residues. Germline-derived CDR1 and CDR2 are SGHDN and FVKESK. CDR3 loop: CASSRMVGPYEQYF. The CDR3 DNA reads TGTGCCAGCAGCCGCATGGTGGGCCCCTACGAGCAGTACTTC.

This chain joins TRBV6-8 and TRBJ2-2; 10 positions match TRBD2. V lost 4 bases and J lost 4; bases outside the gene matches: 3. The CDR3 is 15 amino acids. Germline V gene lookup returns CDR1 MNHGY and CDR2 SAAAGT. CDR3: CASSSRLAGTGELFF. DNA of the CDR3: TGTGCCAGCAGTTCCAGACTAGCGGGCACCGGGGAGCTGTTTTTT.

A note on this clone: Other DNA sequences in the sample encode the same CDR3. The chain is built from TRBV11-3 and TRBJ2-7; D uncertain. The germline V gene encodes CDR1 SGHNT and CDR2 YENEEA. The CDR3 consists of 13 residues. V lost 1 base and J lost 2, with 6 bases in between. The CDR3 loop reads CASSLGGTYEQYF. CDR3 coding DNA: TGTGCCAGCAGCTTAGGCGGAACCTACGAGCAGTACTTC.

This clone was seen once. The chain is built from TRBV7-3 and TRBJ2-1, with D maybe TRBD2 (5 bases). Looked up from germline, CDR1 is SGHTA and CDR2 is FQGTGA. Trimming took 5 bases from V and 3 from J, leaving 11 bases between them. The length of the CDR3 is 14 residues. The CDR3 here is CASSPSRGYNEQFF. In DNA form, the CDR3 reads TGTGCCAGCAGCCCCAGCCGGGGCTACAATGAGCAGTTCTTC.

The J gene is TRBJ2-5, the V gene TRBV30; the match to TRBD1 covers 7 bases. Germline CDR1 is GTSNPN and CDR2 is SVGIG (reference sequence). With V trimmed by 3 bases and J by 2 bases, 9 bases remained unmatched. The CDR3 loop spans 15 amino acids. The CDR3 reads CAWRDGQVSQETQYF. The CDR3 DNA sequence: TGTGCCTGGAGAGACGGACAGGTATCGCAAGAGACCCAGTACTTC.

The gene calls are TRBV5-1 and TRBJ2-7; D may be TRBD1 (7 bases). This CDR3 spans 16 amino acids. The V end was cut by 3 bases, the J end by 6 bases, with 22 bases between. Germline V gene lookup returns CDR1 SGHRS and CDR2 YFSETQ. The CDR3 nucleotides are TGCGCCAGCAGCTCCCCGGGACTGAGGGACAGCAGCGAGCAGTACTTC. Its translation is CASSSPGLRDSSEQYF.

In regard to this clone: Other DNA sequences in the same sample also yield this CDR3. The genes are TRBV7-2 and TRBJ2-2; maybe TRBD2 (5 bases). The CDR3 is made up of 13 amino acids. CDR1 and CDR2 (germline): SGHTA, FQGNSA. V gave up 4 bases and J gave up 5 bases, with 8 bases separating them. The CDR3 DNA is TGTGCCAGCAGCTCGAGAGGGACCGGGGAGCTGTTTTTT. Protein sequence: CASSSRGTGELFF.

In the case of this clone: The sample holds other DNA sequences that translate to the same CDR3. This sequence joins TRBV9 and TRBJ1-3; D ambiguous. CDR1 and CDR2 (germline): SGDLS, YYNGEE. The CDR3 extends over 15 amino acids. The V end lost 0 bases, the J end lost 0 bases, and 7 bases lay between the germline ends. In nucleotides, the CDR3 is TGTGCCAGCAGCGTAGAGGGCAACTCTGGAAACACCATATATTTT. This codes for CASSVEGNSGNTIYF. Using reference TRBV9 and TRBJ1-3 for the parts outside the CDR3, the full variable domain is DSGVTQTPKHLITATGQRVTLRCSPRSGDLSVYWYQQSLDQGLQFLIQYYNGEERAKGNILERFSAQQFPDLHSELNLSSLELGDSALYFCASSVEGNSGNTIYFGEGSWLTVV.

The chain joins TRBV6-6 to TRBJ1-2; D gene uncertain. Germline V gives CDR1 MNHNY, CDR2 SVGAGI (reference sequence). This CDR3 comprises 14 residues. Trimming shortened V by 6 bases and J by 6 bases, and 17 bases separated the two germline ends. The CDR3 reads CASRIDSGVDGYTF. CDR3 in DNA: TGTGCCAGCAGAATTGACTCAGGCGTTGATGGCTACACCTTC.